The source of this T cell receptor beta chain is a study of blood T cell repertoires in COVID-19. Authors' data handling: Counts of nucleated cells, estimated from reference gene primer amplification, were obtained. Generated by immunoSEQ multiplex PCR, the TCRdb table keeps only in-frame clones and is missing some. V and J calls and clone size are given by that table; D and trimming were obtained from the DNA. The table has more than 85,000 clones, approximately 91% seen once; the top ten hold about 0.89%. The CDR3 is made up of 17 amino acids. Germline assignment: CDR1 MDHEN and CDR2 SYDVKM. Trimming shortened V by 5 bases and J by 0 bases, and 17 bases separated the two germline ends.

The chain employs TRBV28 and TRBJ2-4, with a possible D match to TRBD1 (6 bases). The source of this sequence is a man in his fifties or sixties with acute or convalescent COVID-19. The sample taken for sequencing was peripheral blood. For the CDR3, the DNA is TGTGCCAGCAGTGACCCTATGGGGGCCGGAGCCAAAAACATTCAGTACTTC. Protein: CASSDPMGAGAKNIQYF. The variable domain in full, with the rest retrieved from reference TRBV28 and TRBJ2-4, is DVKVTQSSRYLVKRTGEKVFLECVQDMDHENMFWYRQDPGLGLRLIYFSYDVKMKEKGDIPEGYSVSREKKERFSLILESASTNQTSMYLCASSDPMGAGAKNIQYFGAGTRLSVL.